The entry below gives a single T cell receptor (beta chain) sequence along with its context. Its antigen is unknown. The data were taken from a study of cytomegalovirus exposure and HLA in healthy donors. Study-level background: Earlier work reported 117 million unique TCR beta sequences from about 180 million T cells.

The study's findings and limits: Prior analysis indicated that the majority of TCR beta V segments exhibited productivity approximately 90% or approximately 30% of the time. Across donors, most TCRs were seen rarely, yet some public ones were widespread.

The PCR contained 60 Vbeta and 13 Jbeta primers. Clones were sequenced by immunoSEQ multiplex PCR, and TCRdb holds only the in-frame ones, with some missing. The table includes about 160,000 clones, roughly 79% detected once. Sequencing input: PBMCs. The TCR sequence derives from a man aged 18 to 30 in good health and CMV-seropositive.

The CDR3 DNA sequence: TGTGCCAGCAGTTACAGGGGCTTCTCTGGAAACACCATATATTTT. Amino acids: CASSYRGFSGNTIYF. The gene calls are TRBV13 and TRBJ1-3; 7 bases are shared with TRBD1. CDR3 length: 15 amino acids. Unmatched junction bases numbered 5, after V lost 6 bases and J lost 0 bases. Germline V gene lookup returns CDR1 PRHDT and CDR2 FYEKMQ (reference sequence).